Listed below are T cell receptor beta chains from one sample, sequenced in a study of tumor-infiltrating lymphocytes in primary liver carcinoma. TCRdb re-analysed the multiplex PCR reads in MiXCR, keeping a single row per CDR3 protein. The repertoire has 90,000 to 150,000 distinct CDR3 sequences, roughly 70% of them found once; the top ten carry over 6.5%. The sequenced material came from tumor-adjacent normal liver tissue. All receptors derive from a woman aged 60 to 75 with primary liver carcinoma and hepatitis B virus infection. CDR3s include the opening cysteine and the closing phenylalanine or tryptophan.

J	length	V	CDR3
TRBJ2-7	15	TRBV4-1	CSSSQGLAGGYEQYF
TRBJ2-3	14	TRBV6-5	CARSPSPRDGTQYF
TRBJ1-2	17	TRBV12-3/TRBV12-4	CASSFSQAGALNYGYIF
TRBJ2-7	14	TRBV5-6	CASSFDRGNYEQQF
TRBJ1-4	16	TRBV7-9	CASSPTWTTGGEKLFF
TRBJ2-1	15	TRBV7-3	CASSSGLGGNNEQFF
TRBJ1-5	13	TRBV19	CASNVGGHQPQHF
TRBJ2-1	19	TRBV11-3	CASSLDFFFRGSSYNEQFF
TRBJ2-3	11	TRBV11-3	CASRRTDTQYF
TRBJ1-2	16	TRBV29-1	CSVGGEGSRENYDYTF
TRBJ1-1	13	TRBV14	CASPGRANTEAFF
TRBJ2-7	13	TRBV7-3	CASSKDMVGEQYF
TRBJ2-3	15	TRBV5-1	CASGRGGSFSDTQYF
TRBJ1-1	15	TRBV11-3	CAGSPRTGGVGEAFF
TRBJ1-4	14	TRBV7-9	CASSLDALGEKPLF
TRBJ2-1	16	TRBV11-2	CASSLGRQGRVNEQFF
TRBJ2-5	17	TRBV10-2	CASSESVIAGPQETQCF
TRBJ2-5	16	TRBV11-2	CVSSYFRGSGRETQYF